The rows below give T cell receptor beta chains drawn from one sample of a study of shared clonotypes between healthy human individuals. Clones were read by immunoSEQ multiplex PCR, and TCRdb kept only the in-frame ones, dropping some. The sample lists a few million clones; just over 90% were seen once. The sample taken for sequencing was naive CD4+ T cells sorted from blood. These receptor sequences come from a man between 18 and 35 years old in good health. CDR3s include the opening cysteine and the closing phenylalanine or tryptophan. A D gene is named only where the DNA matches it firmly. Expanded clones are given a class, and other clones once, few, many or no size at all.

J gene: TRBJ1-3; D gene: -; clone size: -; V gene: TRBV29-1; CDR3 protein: CSVAPGAGNTIYF; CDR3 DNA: TGCAGCGTCGCACCCGGGGCTGGAAACACCATATATTTT
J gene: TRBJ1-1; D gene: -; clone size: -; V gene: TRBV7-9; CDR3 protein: CASSLQGEAFF; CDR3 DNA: TGTGCCAGCTCCTTACAAGGGGAAGCTTTCTTT
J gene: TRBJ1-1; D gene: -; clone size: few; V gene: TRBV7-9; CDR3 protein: CASSRASLEAFF; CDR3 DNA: TGTGCCAGCAGCAGAGCCTCACTGGAAGCTTTCTTT
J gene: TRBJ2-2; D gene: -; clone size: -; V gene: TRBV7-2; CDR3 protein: CASSSLLVSGELFF; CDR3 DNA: TGTGCCAGCAGCTCGCTTCTAGTGTCCGGGGAGCTGTTTTTT
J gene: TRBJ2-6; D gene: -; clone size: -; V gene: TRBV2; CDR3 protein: CASSFLRRFLTF; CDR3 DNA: TGTGCCAGCAGCTTTCTCCGGCGTTTCCTGACTTTC
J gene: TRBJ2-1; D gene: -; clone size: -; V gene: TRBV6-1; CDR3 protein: CASSEDGRLAWHEQFF; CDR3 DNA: TGTGCCAGCAGTGAAGATGGCCGGCTAGCGTGGCATGAGCAGTTCTTC
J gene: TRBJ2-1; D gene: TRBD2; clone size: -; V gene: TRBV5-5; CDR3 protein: CASSLGLAGATYNEQFF; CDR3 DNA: TGTGCCAGCAGCTTGGGGCTAGCGGGAGCTACGTACAATGAGCAGTTCTTC
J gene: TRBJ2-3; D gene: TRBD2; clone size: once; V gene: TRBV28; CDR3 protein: CASTLGTSGGDTQYF; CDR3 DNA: TGTGCCAGCACCCTGGGGACTAGCGGGGGAGATACGCAGTATTTT
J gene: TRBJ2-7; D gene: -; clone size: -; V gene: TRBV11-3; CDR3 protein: CASSSPPTMSSYEQYF; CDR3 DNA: TGTGCCAGCAGCTCCCCCCCGACAATGAGCTCCTACGAGCAGTACTTC
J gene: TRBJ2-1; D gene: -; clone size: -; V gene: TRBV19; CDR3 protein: CATSRQGDGGHYNEQFF; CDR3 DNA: TGTGCCACCTCGAGACAGGGCGACGGGGGGCATTACAATGAGCAGTTCTTC
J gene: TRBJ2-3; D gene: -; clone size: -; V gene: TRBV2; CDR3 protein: CASSEFGGLSTDTQYF; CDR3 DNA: TGTGCCAGCAGTGAATTTGGCGGCTTGAGCACAGATACGCAGTATTTT
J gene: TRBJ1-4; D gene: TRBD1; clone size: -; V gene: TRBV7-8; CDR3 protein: CASSRRTGGEKLFF; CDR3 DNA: TGTGCCAGCAGCCGCAGGACAGGGGGTGAAAAACTGTTTTTT
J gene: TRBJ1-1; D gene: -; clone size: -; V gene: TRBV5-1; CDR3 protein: CASSWMLGSAEAFF; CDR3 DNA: TGCGCCAGCAGCTGGATGTTGGGGAGCGCTGAAGCTTTCTTT
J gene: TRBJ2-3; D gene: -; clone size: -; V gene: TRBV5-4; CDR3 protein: CASSSRLVPDTQYF; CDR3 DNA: TGTGCCAGCAGCTCGAGACTAGTGCCAGATACGCAGTATTTT
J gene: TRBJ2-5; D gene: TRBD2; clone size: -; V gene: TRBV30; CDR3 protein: CAWSKTSGGEETQYF; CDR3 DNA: TGTGCCTGGAGTAAAACTAGCGGGGGAGAAGAGACCCAGTACTTC
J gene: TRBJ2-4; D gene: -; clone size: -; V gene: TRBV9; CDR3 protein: CASSVNPGSEDIQYF; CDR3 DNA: TGTGCCAGCAGCGTAAACCCCGGGTCAGAAGACATTCAGTACTTC
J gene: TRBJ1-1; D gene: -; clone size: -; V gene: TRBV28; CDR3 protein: CATFRGGTEAFF; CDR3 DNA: TGTGCCACCTTCAGGGGTGGCACTGAAGCTTTCTTT
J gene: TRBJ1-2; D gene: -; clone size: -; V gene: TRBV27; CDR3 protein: CASSSRQHYGYTF; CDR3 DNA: TGTGCCAGCAGTTCAAGACAGCATTATGGCTACACCTTC
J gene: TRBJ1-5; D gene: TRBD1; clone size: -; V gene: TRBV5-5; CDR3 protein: CASSLEDRVNQPQHF; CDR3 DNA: TGTGCCAGCAGCTTGGAAGACAGGGTCAATCAGCCCCAGCATTTT
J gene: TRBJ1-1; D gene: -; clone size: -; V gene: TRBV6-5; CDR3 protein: CASSYSGGREFRAFF; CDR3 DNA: TGTGCCAGCAGTTACTCGGGGGGCCGGGAGTTTCGCGCTTTCTTT
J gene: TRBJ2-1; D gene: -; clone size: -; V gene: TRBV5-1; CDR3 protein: CASSLVGKPYNEQFF; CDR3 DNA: TGCGCCAGCAGCTTGGTGGGCAAGCCCTACAATGAGCAGTTCTTC
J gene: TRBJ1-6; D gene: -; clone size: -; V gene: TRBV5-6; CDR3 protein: CASSIGTTYNSPLHF; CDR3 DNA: TGTGCCAGCAGCATAGGGACAACATATAATTCACCCCTCCACTTT
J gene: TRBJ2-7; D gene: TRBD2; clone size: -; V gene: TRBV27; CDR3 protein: CASSSRVGTSSYEQYF; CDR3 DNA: TGTGCCAGCAGTTCCAGGGTGGGGACTAGCTCCTACGAGCAGTACTTC
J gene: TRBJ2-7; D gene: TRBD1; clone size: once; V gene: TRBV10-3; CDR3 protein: CAISAKGAEEQYF; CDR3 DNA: TGTGCCATCAGTGCCAAGGGGGCGGAGGAGCAGTACTTC
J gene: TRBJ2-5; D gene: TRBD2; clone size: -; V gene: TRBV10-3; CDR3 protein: CAISESPTSGGAKETQYF; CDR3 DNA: TGTGCCATCAGTGAGTCTCCTACTAGCGGGGGGGCCAAAGAGACCCAGTACTTC
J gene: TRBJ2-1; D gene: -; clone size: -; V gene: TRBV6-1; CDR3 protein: CASSGYTGGQTNEQFF; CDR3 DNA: TGTGCCAGCAGTGGTTACACTGGCGGACAGACCAATGAGCAGTTCTTC